The clone carrying this T cell receptor beta chain was observed at least ten times. Its specificity is unknown. Arm-PCR of CDR3 regions with iRepertoire HTBI primers generated TCR beta libraries. In TCRdb, the multiplex PCR reads were re-called with MiXCR into one record per CDR3 protein. The table shows around 300,000 distinct CDR3 sequences, with roughly a fifth occurring only once. Time point described: persistent/refractory GD, antithyroid drugs over 5 years with positive TRAb. Preparation of the TCR library used RNA extracted from PBMCs. Graves' disease diagnosis relied on American Thyroid Association guidelines. The sample belongs to a study of regulatory T cells in long-lasting Graves disease. Trimming took off 6 bases at V and 5 bases at J, with 10 bases between the two ends. CDR3 length: 11 residues. Germline V gene lookup returns CDR1 DFQATT and CDR2 SNEGSKA (reference sequence). Study-wide points: Relative to new patients (966), persistent patients exhibited greater sharing of public clonotypes (around 3,000). It was possible that the small sample size reduced accuracy.

The chain combines TRBV20-1 with TRBJ2-5; D might be TRBD1 or TRBD2, each matching 5 bases. This TCR came from a female donor with Graves disease. Source: peripheral blood mononuclear cells (PBMCs), taken when the disease was refractory, from a patient treated with antithyroid drugs. The DNA of the CDR3 is TGCAGTGCGTTTTGGGGGGAGACCCAGTACTTC. Its translation: CSAFWGETQYF.